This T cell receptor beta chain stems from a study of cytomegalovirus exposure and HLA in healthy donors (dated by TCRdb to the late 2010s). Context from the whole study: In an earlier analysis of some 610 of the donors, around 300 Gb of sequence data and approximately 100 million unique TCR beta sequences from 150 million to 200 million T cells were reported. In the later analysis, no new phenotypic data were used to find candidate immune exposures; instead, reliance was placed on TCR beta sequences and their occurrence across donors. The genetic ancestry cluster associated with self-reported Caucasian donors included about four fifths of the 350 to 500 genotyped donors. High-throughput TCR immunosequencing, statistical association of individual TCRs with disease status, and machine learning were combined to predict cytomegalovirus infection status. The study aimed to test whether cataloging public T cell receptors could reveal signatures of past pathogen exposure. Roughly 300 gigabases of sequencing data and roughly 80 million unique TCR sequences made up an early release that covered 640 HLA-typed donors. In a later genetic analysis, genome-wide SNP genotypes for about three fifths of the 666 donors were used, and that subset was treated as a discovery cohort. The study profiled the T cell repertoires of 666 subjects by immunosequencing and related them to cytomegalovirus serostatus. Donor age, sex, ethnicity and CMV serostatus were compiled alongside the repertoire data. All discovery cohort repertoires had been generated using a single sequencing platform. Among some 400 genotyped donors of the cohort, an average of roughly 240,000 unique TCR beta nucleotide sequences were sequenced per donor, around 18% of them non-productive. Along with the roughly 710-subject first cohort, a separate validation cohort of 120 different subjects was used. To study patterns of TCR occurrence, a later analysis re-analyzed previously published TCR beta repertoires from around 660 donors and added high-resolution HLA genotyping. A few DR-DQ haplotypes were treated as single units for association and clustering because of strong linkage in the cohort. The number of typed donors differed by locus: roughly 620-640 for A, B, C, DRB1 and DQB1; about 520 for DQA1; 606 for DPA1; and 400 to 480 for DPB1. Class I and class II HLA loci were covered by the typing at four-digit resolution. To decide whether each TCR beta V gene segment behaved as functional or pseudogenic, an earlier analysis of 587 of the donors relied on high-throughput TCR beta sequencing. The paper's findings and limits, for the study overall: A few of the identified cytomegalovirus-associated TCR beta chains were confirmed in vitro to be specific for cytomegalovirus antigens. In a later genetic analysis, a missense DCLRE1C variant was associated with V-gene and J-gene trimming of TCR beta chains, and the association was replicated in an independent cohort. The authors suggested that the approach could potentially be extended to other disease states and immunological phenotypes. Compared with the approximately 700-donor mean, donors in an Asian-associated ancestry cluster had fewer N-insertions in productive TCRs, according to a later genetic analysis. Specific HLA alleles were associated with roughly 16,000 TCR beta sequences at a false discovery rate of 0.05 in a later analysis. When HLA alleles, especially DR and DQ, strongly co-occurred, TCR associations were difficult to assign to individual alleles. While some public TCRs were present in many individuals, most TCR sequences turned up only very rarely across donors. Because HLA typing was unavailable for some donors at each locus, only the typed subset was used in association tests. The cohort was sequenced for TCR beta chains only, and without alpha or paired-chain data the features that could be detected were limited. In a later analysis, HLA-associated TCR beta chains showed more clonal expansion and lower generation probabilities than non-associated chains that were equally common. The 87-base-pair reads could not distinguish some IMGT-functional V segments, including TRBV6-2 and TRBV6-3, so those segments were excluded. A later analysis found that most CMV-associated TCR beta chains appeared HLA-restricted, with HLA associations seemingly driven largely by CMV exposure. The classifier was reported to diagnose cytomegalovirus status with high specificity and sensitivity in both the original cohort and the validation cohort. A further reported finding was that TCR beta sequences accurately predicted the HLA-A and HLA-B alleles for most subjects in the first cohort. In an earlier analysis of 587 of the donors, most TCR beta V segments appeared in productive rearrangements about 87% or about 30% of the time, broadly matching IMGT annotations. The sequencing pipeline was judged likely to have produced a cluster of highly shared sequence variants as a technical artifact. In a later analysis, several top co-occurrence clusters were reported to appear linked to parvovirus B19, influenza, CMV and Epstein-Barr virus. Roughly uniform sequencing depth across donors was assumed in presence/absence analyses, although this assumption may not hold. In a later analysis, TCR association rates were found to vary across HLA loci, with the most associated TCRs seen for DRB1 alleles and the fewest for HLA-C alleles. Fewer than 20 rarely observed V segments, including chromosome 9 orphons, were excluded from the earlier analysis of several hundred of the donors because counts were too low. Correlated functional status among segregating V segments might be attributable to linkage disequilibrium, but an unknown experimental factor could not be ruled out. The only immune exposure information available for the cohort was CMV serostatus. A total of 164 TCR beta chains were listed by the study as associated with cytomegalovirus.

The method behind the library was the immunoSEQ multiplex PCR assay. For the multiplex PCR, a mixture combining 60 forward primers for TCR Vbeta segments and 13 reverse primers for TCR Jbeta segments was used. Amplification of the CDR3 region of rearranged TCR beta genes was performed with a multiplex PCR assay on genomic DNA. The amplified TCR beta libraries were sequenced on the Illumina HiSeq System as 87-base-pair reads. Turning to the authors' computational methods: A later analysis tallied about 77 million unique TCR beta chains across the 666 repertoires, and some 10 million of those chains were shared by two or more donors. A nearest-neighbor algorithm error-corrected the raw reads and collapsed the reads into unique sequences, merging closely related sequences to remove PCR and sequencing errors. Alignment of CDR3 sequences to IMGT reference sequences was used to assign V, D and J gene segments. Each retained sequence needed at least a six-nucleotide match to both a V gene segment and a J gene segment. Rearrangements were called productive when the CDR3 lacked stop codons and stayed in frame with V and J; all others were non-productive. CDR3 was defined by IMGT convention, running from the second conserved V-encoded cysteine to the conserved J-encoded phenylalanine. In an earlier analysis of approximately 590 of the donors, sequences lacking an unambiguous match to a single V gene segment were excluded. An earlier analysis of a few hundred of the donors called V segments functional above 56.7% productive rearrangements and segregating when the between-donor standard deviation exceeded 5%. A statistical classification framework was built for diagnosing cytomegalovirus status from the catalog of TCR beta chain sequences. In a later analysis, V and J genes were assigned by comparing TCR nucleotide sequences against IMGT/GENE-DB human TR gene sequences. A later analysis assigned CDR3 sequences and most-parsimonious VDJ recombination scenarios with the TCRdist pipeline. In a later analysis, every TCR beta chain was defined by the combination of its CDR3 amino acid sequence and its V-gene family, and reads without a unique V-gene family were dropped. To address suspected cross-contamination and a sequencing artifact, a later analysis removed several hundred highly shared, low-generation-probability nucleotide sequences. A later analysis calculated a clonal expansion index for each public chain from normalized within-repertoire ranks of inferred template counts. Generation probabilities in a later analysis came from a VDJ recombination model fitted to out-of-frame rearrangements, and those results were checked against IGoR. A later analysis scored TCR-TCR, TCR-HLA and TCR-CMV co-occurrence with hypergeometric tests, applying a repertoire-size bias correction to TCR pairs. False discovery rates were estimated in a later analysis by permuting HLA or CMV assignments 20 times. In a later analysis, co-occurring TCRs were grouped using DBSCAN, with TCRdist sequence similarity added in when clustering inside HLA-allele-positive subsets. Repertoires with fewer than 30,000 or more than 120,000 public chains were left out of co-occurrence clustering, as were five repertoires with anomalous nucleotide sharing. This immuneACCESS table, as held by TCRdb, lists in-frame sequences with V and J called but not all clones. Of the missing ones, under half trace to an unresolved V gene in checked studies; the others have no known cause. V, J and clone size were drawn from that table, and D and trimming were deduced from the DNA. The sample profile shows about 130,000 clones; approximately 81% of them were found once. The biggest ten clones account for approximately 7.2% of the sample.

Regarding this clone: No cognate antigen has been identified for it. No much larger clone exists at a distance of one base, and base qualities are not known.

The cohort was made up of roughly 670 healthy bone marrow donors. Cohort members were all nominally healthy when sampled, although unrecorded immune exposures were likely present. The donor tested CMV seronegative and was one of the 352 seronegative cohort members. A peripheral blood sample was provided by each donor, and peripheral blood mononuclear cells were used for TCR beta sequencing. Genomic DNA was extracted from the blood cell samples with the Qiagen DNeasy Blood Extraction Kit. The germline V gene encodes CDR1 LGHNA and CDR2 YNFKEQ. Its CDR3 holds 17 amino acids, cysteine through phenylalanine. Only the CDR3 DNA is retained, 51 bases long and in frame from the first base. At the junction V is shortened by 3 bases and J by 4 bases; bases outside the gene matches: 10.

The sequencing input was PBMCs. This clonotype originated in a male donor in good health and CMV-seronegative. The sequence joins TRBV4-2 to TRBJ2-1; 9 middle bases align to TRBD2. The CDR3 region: CASSHLLAGAVYNEQFF. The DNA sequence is TGTGCCAGCAGCCACCTATTAGCGGGAGCCGTTTACAATGAGCAGTTCTTC.